Sequencing of this T cell receptor beta chain was carried out in a study of identical twins (dated by TCRdb to 2015 to 2016). In the study overall: The study deep-sequenced TCR alpha and beta repertoires from monozygotic twins, unrelated adults of various ages and cord blood to test whether fetal clonotypes persist. Replicate twin experiments were performed at different times using different library preparation protocols to rule out contamination. Results the study describes overall, beyond this receptor: Out-of-frame TCR alpha sharing in monozygotic twins was systematically underestimated by recombination models, whereas sharing between unrelated individuals was in agreement with the recombination models. Because the same donors could not be followed over many years, the conclusions depended on cross-sectional statistical analysis. Abundant cord blood beta clonotypes carried fewer insertions; young adult naive repertoires showed a weaker similar trend, while memory repertoires showed none. Invariant T cells such as MAIT and iNKT could partly confound zero-insertion analyses, though diverse VJ usage argued against this for most clonotypes. Excess twin sharing in beta out-of-frame sequences was weaker because fewer shared sequences lowered the signal-to-noise ratio. Compared with coincidental sharing between unrelated individuals, an excess of low generation-probability sequences was observed among out-of-frame TCR alpha sequences shared between twins.

Including the terminal cysteine and phenylalanine, the CDR3 comprises 14 residues. Just the 42-base CDR3 DNA is kept, in frame starting at base 1. CDR1 and CDR2 are drawn from the germline V gene: SGHVS, FQNEAQ. Here V drops 5 bases and J drops 2 bases, and the junction holds 3 bases not matched to any gene. Turning to this clonotype: The target of this receptor is not known. No much larger clone is present one base from it, and per-base qualities are unavailable.

The library was prepared using 5' RACE. Sequencing was carried out with an Illumina HiSeq 2000. Template switching introduced a universal primer binding site; the final cDNA contained a unique molecular identifier, enabling accurate counting of TCR cDNA molecules. Specific primers in the conserved constant-segment region were used to synthesize first-strand cDNA for the TCR alpha and beta chains. To control for contamination, every cDNA library was double barcoded, receiving both a SMART-Mk sample barcode and Illumina barcodes. TruSeq adapter sequences, together with Illumina sample barcodes, were added in two successive PCR steps. The TCR alpha and beta cDNA libraries were sequenced on the Illumina HiSeq platform using custom primers. Under the source paper's analysis protocol: MiGEC processed the raw reads to extract unique molecular identifiers, while MiXCR was used to determine the CDR3 positions. For each individual, recombination models were inferred using an EM algorithm with the repgenHMM and IGoR tools. Shared clonotype analysis was performed with the tcR package in R, normalizing sharing by the product of cloneset sizes. To study raw recombination without the effects of thymic and clonal selection, out-of-frame nonproductive sequences were analyzed. TCRdb reanalyzed the raw reads on its own, using fastp at Q25 for trimming and MiXCR for clone calling, and kept in-frame beta chains. Rows are unified per CDR3 protein, each entry keeping the most common DNA and genes. These V and J calls derive from TCRdb rather than the authors' analysis. Counted in this sample were about 200,000 distinct CDR3 sequences; around 9.6% of them appeared once. 5% to 6.5% of the sample belongs to the ten largest clones.

Every donor in the study was a healthy Caucasian. Using Miltenyi CD45RO+ enrichment and human naive T-cell isolation kits, memory (CD45RO+) and naive T cells were isolated from PBMC. The sequenced sample was memory (CD45RO+) T cells sorted from blood. According to the study, the label for this sample's cell subset or site signals: CD45RO+ enriched T cells. The chain was built from TRBV7-8 and TRBJ1-3, and TRBD1 matches 7 of the central bases. The receptor comes from a woman younger than 35 in good health. The DNA sequence is TGTGCCAGCAGCCAAACAGGGGCTGGAAACACCATATATTTT. It translates as CASSQTGAGNTIYF.